Detailed here is one TCR beta chain. This sample is part of a study of cytomegalovirus exposure and HLA in healthy donors. Germline assignment: CDR1 MNHEY and CDR2 SVGAGI. There are 14 residues in the CDR3. The V end lost 8 bases, the J end lost 0 bases, and 11 bases lay between the germline ends. Primers included in the PCR were 60 Vbeta and 13 Jbeta primers. Measured with immunoSEQ multiplex PCR; TCRdb has only the in-frame clones, and not every one. The sample includes approximately 140,000 clones, around four fifths of them seen just once. The rearrangement joins TRBV6-5 to TRBJ1-3; no definite D call. This receptor was obtained from a male donor in good health and CMV-seropositive. The specimen was PBMCs. CDR3 coding DNA: TGTGCCAGCGGACCCCGGGGCTCTGGAAACACCATATATTTT. Protein product: CASGPRGSGNTIYF.